This T cell receptor (beta chain) originates from a study of T cells in localized non-small cell lung cancer. The data were produced by immunoSEQ multiplex PCR, yet TCRdb's version contains in-frame clones alone and is incomplete. The sample has roughly 71,000 clones, 70% to 90% seen once. General observations from the study: Among the top 100 tumor clones, a median about 58 appeared in adjacent lung. One tumor region alone was sequenced, and heterogeneity therefore remains possible. Blood T cell density predicted longer survival; adjacent-lung clonality, shorter. Adjacent uninvolved lung had the highest clonality, suggesting focused antigen responses.

The germline V gene encodes CDR1 MDHEN and CDR2 SYDVKM. V was cut by 6 bases and J by 3 bases, with 11 bases left in between. The CDR3 has 13 amino acids. As concerns this clone: Antigen specificity is unknown. This CDR3 is also generated by other DNA sequences in the sample.

V usage is TRBV28 and J usage is TRBJ1-2; D is possibly TRBD1 (6 bases). The sequencing here drew on peripheral blood, taken before any cancer treatment. This receptor was obtained from a male donor at least 60 years old with stage III squamous cell lung carcinoma. CDR3 in DNA: TGTGCCAGCAGCCCCGACAGGTACTATGGCTACACCTTC. This codes for CASSPDRYYGYTF.